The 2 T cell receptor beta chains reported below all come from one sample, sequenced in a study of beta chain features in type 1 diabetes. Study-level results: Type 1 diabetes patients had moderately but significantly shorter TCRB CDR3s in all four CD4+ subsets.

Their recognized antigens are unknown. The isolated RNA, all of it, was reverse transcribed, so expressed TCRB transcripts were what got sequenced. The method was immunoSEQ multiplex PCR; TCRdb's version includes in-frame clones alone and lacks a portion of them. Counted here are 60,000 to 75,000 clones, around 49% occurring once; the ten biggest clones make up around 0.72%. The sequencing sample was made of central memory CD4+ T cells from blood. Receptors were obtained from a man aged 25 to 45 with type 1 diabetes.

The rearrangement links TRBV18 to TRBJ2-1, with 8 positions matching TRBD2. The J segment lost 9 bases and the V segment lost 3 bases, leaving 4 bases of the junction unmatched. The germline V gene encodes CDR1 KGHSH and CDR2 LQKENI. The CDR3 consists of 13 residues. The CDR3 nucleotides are TGTGCCAGCTCACCTGCGGGAGGTAGTGAGCAGTTCTTC. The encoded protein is CASSPAGGSEQFF.

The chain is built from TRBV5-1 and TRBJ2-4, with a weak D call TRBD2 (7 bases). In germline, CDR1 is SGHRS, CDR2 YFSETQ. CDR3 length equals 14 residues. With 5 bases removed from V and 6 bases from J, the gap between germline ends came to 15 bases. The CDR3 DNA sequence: TGCGCCAGCAGTTCGGGGGGCTTTTCAAACATTCAGTACTTC. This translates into CASSSGGFSNIQYF.